What follows is one T cell receptor beta chain and its context. In the original workflow: Amplification of reference gene primers provided the estimated nucleated cell counts. Profiled with immunoSEQ multiplex PCR; TCRdb holds only in-frame clones, not every one. The V and J calls and clone size come from that table; D and trimming were worked out from the DNA. The data contain around 58,000 clones, over 75% of them singletons. CDR1 MNHEY and CDR2 SVGEGT come from the germline V gene. The CDR3 totals 17 residues. V shed 5 bases and J 6 bases; nucleotides not matched to a gene: 13. The sample originates from a study of blood T cell repertoires in COVID-19. Across the study: Spain, Italy and the United States supplied samples that represented acute and convalescent COVID-19.

What was sequenced was peripheral blood. The TCR comes from a human donor in a cohort sampled during active COVID-19. The chain has TRBV6-2 or TRBV6-3 and TRBJ2-1; TRBD1 matches at 10 bases. CDR3 DNA: TGTGCCAGCAGTACCTCAATCCGGGACAGGGGTGGCAATGAGCAGTTCTTC. It codes for CASSTSIRDRGGNEQFF.